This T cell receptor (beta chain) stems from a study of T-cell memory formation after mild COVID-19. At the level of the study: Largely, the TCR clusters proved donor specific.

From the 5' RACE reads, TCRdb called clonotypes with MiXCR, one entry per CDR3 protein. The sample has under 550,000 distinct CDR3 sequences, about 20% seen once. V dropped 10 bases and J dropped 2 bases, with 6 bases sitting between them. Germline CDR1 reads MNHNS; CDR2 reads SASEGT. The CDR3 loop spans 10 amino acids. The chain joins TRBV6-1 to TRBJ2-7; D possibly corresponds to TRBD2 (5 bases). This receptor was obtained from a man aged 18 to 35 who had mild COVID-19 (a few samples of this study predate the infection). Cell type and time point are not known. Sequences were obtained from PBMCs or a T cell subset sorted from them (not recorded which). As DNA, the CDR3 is TGTGCCACCGGGACCTACGAGCAGTACGTC. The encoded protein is CATGTYEQYV.